The rows below give T cell receptor beta chains drawn from one sample of a study of OX40 agonist ivuxolimab in advanced cancers. Produced via immunoSEQ multiplex PCR; TCRdb's table is partial and in-frame only. In the table there are tens of thousands of clones, about nine tenths of which are singletons. The starting material was CD4+ or CD8+ T cells sorted from blood, obtained in a trial of the OX40 agonist ivuxolimab. All receptors derive from an adult with an advanced solid tumor such as melanoma, head and neck, liver or kidney cancer. CDR3s include the opening cysteine and the closing phenylalanine or tryptophan. A D gene is named only where the DNA matches it firmly. Clone sizes are given selectively: once, few, many, or a class where the clone is expanded.

V	J	size	D	CDR3	DNA
TRBV14	TRBJ2-7	-	-	CASSHRNRDKGRGAFLEQYF	TGTGCCAGCAGCCACCGAAATAGGGACAAGGGAAGGGGGGCTTTTCTTGAGCAGTACTTC
TRBV27	TRBJ2-4	-	TRBD1	CASSGRTGSKNIQYF	TGTGCCAGCAGTGGACGGACAGGATCGAAAAACATTCAGTACTTC
TRBV7-6	TRBJ2-7	-	-	CASSLAQGFDEQYF	TGTGCCAGCAGCTTAGCTCAGGGTTTCGACGAGCAGTACTTC
TRBV5-1	TRBJ1-3	-	-	CASSSAGTVSGNTIYF	TGCGCCAGCAGCTCGGCCGGTACCGTCTCTGGAAACACCATATATTTT
TRBV5-1	TRBJ2-1	-	-	CASSAYNEQFF	TGCGCCAGCAGCGCTTACAATGAGCAGTTCTTC
TRBV30	TRBJ1-2	-	-	CAWKAWTEYGYTF	TGTGCCTGGAAAGCTTGGACAGAGTATGGCTACACCTTC
TRBV27	TRBJ2-5	-	-	CASSFGLGGETQYF	TGTGCCAGCAGTTTTGGGCTAGGGGGTGAGACCCAGTACTTC
TRBV5-1	TRBJ1-1	-	-	CASSLDEARGAFF	TGCGCCAGCAGCTTGGATGAAGCCAGAGGAGCTTTCTTT
TRBV11-3	TRBJ2-1	-	-	CASSLEQGSSYNEQFF	TGTGCCAGCAGCCTAGAACAGGGTAGCTCCTACAATGAGCAGTTCTTC
TRBV10-3	TRBJ2-1	-	-	CAISPGLKTNEQFF	TGTGCCATCAGCCCGGGATTAAAGACCAATGAGCAGTTCTTC
TRBV6-5	TRBJ2-7	-	TRBD2	CASSSWTSGNGDEQYF	TGTGCCAGCAGTTCCTGGACTAGCGGGAACGGGGACGAGCAGTACTTC
TRBV15	TRBJ1-3	-	-	CATSRAVIEAGNTIYF	TGTGCCACCAGCAGAGCGGTAATAGAAGCTGGAAACACCATATATTTT
TRBV29-1	TRBJ2-7	medium-sized	TRBD2	CSVTHSGSIYEQYF	TGCAGCGTTACCCATAGCGGGAGTATATACGAGCAGTACTTC
TRBV27	TRBJ1-4	-	TRBD1	CASSLFGFRQGEKLFF	TGTGCCAGCAGTTTATTCGGGTTCAGACAGGGTGAAAAACTGTTTTTT
TRBV11-2	TRBJ2-2	-	TRBD2	CASSLGLAGLGNTGELFF	TGTGCCAGCAGCTTAGGGCTAGCGGGTTTGGGGAACACCGGGGAGCTGTTTTTT
TRBV6-6	TRBJ1-5	-	-	CASSYINQPQHF	TGTGCCAGCAGTTATATTAATCAGCCCCAGCATTTT
TRBV5-1	TRBJ2-1	once	TRBD1	CASSPLTGTDNEQFF	TGCGCCAGCAGCCCACTTACCGGGACAGACAATGAGCAGTTCTTC
TRBV29-1	TRBJ2-7	-	TRBD1	CSVDSGQDEQYF	TGCAGCGTTGACTCCGGACAGGACGAGCAGTACTTC
TRBV9	TRBJ2-1	-	TRBD1	CASSVTLGQHNEQFF	TGTGCCAGCAGCGTAACTCTGGGACAGCACAATGAGCAGTTCTTC
TRBV10-2	TRBJ1-5	few	-	CASSEPGYNQPQHF	TGCGCCAGCAGTGAGCCGGGGTACAATCAGCCCCAGCATTTT
TRBV19	TRBJ2-1	-	-	CASSEYNEQFF	TGTGCCAGTAGCGAGTACAATGAGCAGTTCTTC
TRBV7-9	TRBJ2-7	-	-	CASSPGGIIGYEQYF	TGTGCCAGCAGCCCAGGAGGGATTATAGGGTACGAGCAGTACTTC
TRBV10-3	TRBJ1-1	-	-	CAISESNTEAFF	TGTGCCATCAGTGAGTCTAACACTGAAGCTTTCTTT
TRBV6-5	TRBJ2-3	-	-	CASSSPGADTQYF	TGTGCCAGCAGTTCTCCTGGGGCAGATACGCAGTATTTT
TRBV7-6	TRBJ2-7	-	TRBD2	CASSRQAGERYEQYF	TGTGCCAGCAGCCGGCAAGCGGGAGAAAGGTACGAGCAGTACTTC
TRBV5-6	TRBJ1-2	-	TRBD1	CASSIGPTGDGYTF	TGTGCCAGCAGCATCGGGCCGACAGGGGATGGCTACACCTTC
TRBV11-3	TRBJ2-3	-	-	CASSGGTDTQYF	TGTGCCAGCAGCGGCGGTACAGATACGCAGTATTTT
TRBV10-3	TRBJ2-1	-	TRBD2	CASQAGPVGEQFF	TGTGCCAGTCAAGCGGGACCTGTGGGTGAGCAGTTCTTC
TRBV5-1	TRBJ2-5	-	-	CASSPGPNGETQYF	TGCGCCAGCAGCCCGGGACCCAACGGGGAGACCCAGTACTTC
TRBV7-2	TRBJ2-3	-	-	CASSLAGGTDTQYF	TGTGCCAGCAGCTTAGCGGGGGGAACAGATACGCAGTATTTT
TRBV28	TRBJ1-4	once	-	CASSPSYATNEKLFF	TGTGCCAGCAGTCCCTCGTATGCAACTAATGAAAAACTGTTTTTT
TRBV5-6	TRBJ2-7	-	TRBD2	CASSLGLAGGISYEQYF	TGTGCCAGCAGCTTGGGGCTAGCGGGAGGAATCTCCTACGAGCAGTACTTC
TRBV7-2	TRBJ2-5	-	TRBD1	CASSLQQGVQETQYF	TGTGCCAGCAGCTTGCAACAGGGGGTCCAAGAGACCCAGTACTTC
TRBV6-4	TRBJ2-1	-	-	CASSEMTGAEQFF	TGTGCCAGCAGCGAAATGACTGGCGCGGAGCAGTTCTTC
TRBV27	TRBJ2-6	-	-	CASSAPGSGANVLTF	TGTGCCAGCAGTGCGCCAGGCTCTGGGGCCAACGTCCTGACTTTC
TRBV10-3	TRBJ2-7	-	-	CAITAGAGNEQYF	TGTGCCATCACCGCGGGGGCGGGAAACGAGCAGTACTTC
TRBV6-5	TRBJ2-5	once	-	CASSRSQTGQETQYF	TGTGCCAGCAGCCGAAGCCAGACAGGCCAAGAGACCCAGTACTTC
TRBV7-9	TRBJ2-3	-	TRBD2	CASSPWGGGPTDTQYF	TGTGCCAGCAGCCCCTGGGGGGGAGGGCCGACAGATACGCAGTATTTT
TRBV29-1	TRBJ2-6	-	-	CSVDEGSGANVLTF	TGCAGCGTTGACGAGGGCTCTGGGGCCAACGTCCTGACTTTC
TRBV7-2	TRBJ1-4	-	TRBD1	CASSLARPGGNEKLFF	TGTGCCAGCAGCTTAGCGCGGCCAGGGGGAAATGAAAAACTGTTTTTT
TRBV2	TRBJ2-3	-	-	CASSEGGADTQYF	TGTGCCAGCAGTGAAGGAGGGGCAGATACGCAGTATTTT
TRBV18	TRBJ2-7	-	-	CASSPAGQPWEQYF	TGTGCCAGCTCACCTGCCGGACAGCCATGGGAGCAGTACTTC
TRBV28	TRBJ1-2	-	TRBD1	CASRPTGDGYTF	TGTGCCAGCAGGCCAACAGGGGATGGCTACACCTTC